These 11 T cell receptor beta chains came from one sample sequenced in a study of blood T cells in healthy people across ages. A second PCR, run for roughly 7 to 12 cycles, used a sample-barcoded 5' primer plus a J-beta primer mix. One entry per CDR3 protein, called by TCRdb with MiXCR from the 5' RACE reads. This sample has some 790,000 distinct CDR3 sequences; 29% occur once, and the top ten carry approximately 15%. Sequencing was done on a sample of blood. The source of these receptors is a woman aged 80 or over in good health.

In its sample, this clonotype was seen many times. Sequence at one end of the junction differs from germline and may be a read error. The V gene is TRBV4-3, the J gene TRBJ1-2, with unresolved D. The CDR3 has 14 amino acids. Germline V gives CDR1 LGHNA, CDR2 YSLEER. The CDR3 nucleotides are TGCGCCAGCAGCCAAGAAAAGGCTAACGATGGCTACACCTTC. Translation: CASSQEKANDGYTF.

On this clonotype itself: Just one base apart from a much larger clone, this may be a read error. The CDR3: CASSLAWDTQRTQYF. The CDR3 DNA reads as TGTGCCAGCAGCTTAGCATGGGACACCCAACGGACCCAGTACTTC. The rearrangement links TRBV11-2 to TRBJ2-5; D possibly corresponds to TRBD1 (6 bases). This CDR3 region has 15 residues. V lost 1 base, J lost 7 bases, and 16 bases lay in between. Germline CDR1 SGHAT, CDR2 FQNNGV. Variable domain in full (rest from reference TRBV11-2 and TRBJ2-5): EAGVAQSPRYKIIEKRQSVAFWCNPISGHATLYWYQQILGQGPKLLIQFQNNGVVDDSQLPKDRFSAERLKGVDSTLKIQPAKLEDSAVYLCASSLAWDTQRTQYFGPGTRLLVL.

In the case of this clonotype: This may be a read error: a much more frequent sequence differs by one nucleotide. The chain carries TRBV29-1 and TRBJ1-2; TRBD1 might be the D (5 bases). From germline, CDR1 is SQVTM and CDR2 ANQGSEA. V lost 6 bases to trimming and J lost 4 bases, with 18 bases between them. The CDR3 length is 14 residues. The CDR3 spells CSVLPAGPPYGYTF. CDR3 DNA: TGCAGCGTCCTACCGGCAGGGCCCCCCTATGGCTACACCTTC.

The CDR3 DNA reads TGTGCCAGCAGGGGGGGAGGGGGCCAATTCTACGAGCAGTACTTC. Amino acids: CASRGGGGQFYEQYF. The gene calls are TRBV2 and TRBJ2-7; perhaps D is TRBD1 or TRBD2 (7 bases each). Deletions cut 6 bases from V and 3 bases from J, with 18 bases between. The germline CDR1 and CDR2 sequences are SNHLY and FYNNEI. This CDR3 comprises 15 residues.

A word on this clonotype: A much larger clone differs from this one at a single base, so this may be a read error. V and J are TRBV11-2 and TRBJ2-5; D remains unclear. This CDR3 is 15 amino acids long. The germline CDR1 and CDR2 sequences are SGHAT and FQNNGV. The CDR3 nucleotides read TGTACCAGCAGCGCGAGGCAAGGGATGGGAGAGACCCAGTACTTC. Translation gives CTSSARQGMGETQYF.

This clonotype was counted a few times. The chain has TRBV3-1 and TRBJ2-3, with TRBD2 matching 14 bases. Germline CDR1 LGHDT, CDR2 YNNKEL (reference sequence). The CDR3 is made up of 16 amino acids. V lost 4 bases to trimming and J lost 6 bases; unmatched junction nucleotides: 6. CDR3 sequence: CASSPGLAGASDTQYF. The DNA for the CDR3 is TGTGCCAGCAGCCCGGGACTAGCGGGGGCCAGTGATACGCAGTATTTT.

This clonotype was counted at least ten times. The gene calls are TRBV5-6 and TRBJ2-5, with D hard to call. V gave up 3 bases and J gave up 5 bases, with 5 bases separating them. The CDR3 loop spans 11 amino acids. The germline gives CDR1 SGHDT, CDR2 YYEEEE. The CDR3 loop is CASSSNETQYF. In DNA, the CDR3 is TGTGCCAGCAGCTCGAATGAGACCCAGTACTTC.

This clonotype was found many times. V is TRBV9 and J is TRBJ2-1, with a weak D call TRBD2 (5 bases). Germline values: CDR1 SGDLS, CDR2 YYNGEE. The CDR3 loop spans 16 amino acids. The V end lost 1 base, the J end lost 0 bases, and 11 bases lay between the germline ends. CDR3 protein: CASSVFSGSSYNEQFF. The CDR3 nucleotides read TGTGCCAGCAGCGTATTCTCGGGGAGCTCCTACAATGAGCAGTTCTTC.

This clonotype was observed at least ten times. The V and J genes are TRBV14 and TRBJ2-1; D perhaps matches TRBD1 (6 bases). The CDR3 loop spans 17 amino acids. The ends were cut back, 0 bases at V and 5 bases at J, with 17 bases in the middle. Germline CDR1 and CDR2: SGHDN and FVKESK. CDR3 residues: CASSQDEQGPLHNEQFF. The CDR3 bases are TGTGCCAGCAGCCAAGACGAACAGGGACCTCTACACAATGAGCAGTTCTTC.

This clonotype has more than one count but fewer than ten. The chain uses TRBV20-1 and TRBJ2-2; TRBD1 aligns across 9 bases. V lost 6 bases, J lost 3 bases, and 8 bases stayed unmatched. This CDR3 is 15 amino acids long. Germline V gene data show CDR1 as DFQATT and CDR2 as SNEGSKA (reference sequence). CDR3 nucleotide sequence: TGCAGTGCGGCCCCAGGACAGGGGTACACCGGGGAGCTGTTTTTT. It codes for CSAAPGQGYTGELFF.

This clonotype was seen ten or more times. The V and J genes are TRBV12-3 or TRBV12-4 and TRBJ1-5; 7 bases align to TRBD1. The CDR3 covers 16 residues. V was clipped by 6 bases and J by 1 base; unmatched bases: 9. CDR3 region: CASSYHRQGSNQPQHF. The CDR3 bases are TGTGCCAGCAGCTATCATCGACAGGGAAGCAATCAGCCCCAGCATTTT.